This T cell receptor (beta chain) was identified during a study of blood T cell repertoires in COVID-19. Study-level information: PBMCs, B-cell-depleted T cells, or T cells were the source of the cDNA or gDNA that made up the material.

Germline V gives CDR1 SQVTM, CDR2 ANQGSEA. CDR3 size: 12 residues. V lost 7 bases, J lost 1 base, and 10 bases lay in between. This study enrolled people aged roughly 18 to 90 from about two dozen US geographic areas. Original analysis: Reference gene primer amplification yielded estimated nucleated cell counts. TCRdb keeps only in-frame clones here, not all; method: immunoSEQ multiplex PCR. The DNA gave D and trimming, while V, J and clone size come from that table. Among fewer than 400,000 clones listed, roughly nine tenths were seen once. Comment on this clone: The identical CDR3 is also encoded by other nucleotide sequences in the sample.

The chain joins TRBV29-1 to TRBJ1-1, with D possibly TRBD1 on 6 matching bases. The sequence came from a woman aged 25 to 39 who had been exposed to COVID-19. Source material: PBMCs or T cells enriched from blood (not recorded which). The CDR3 is CSAGQPNTEAFF. The CDR3, as DNA: TGCAGCGCGGGACAACCGAACACTGAAGCTTTCTTT.